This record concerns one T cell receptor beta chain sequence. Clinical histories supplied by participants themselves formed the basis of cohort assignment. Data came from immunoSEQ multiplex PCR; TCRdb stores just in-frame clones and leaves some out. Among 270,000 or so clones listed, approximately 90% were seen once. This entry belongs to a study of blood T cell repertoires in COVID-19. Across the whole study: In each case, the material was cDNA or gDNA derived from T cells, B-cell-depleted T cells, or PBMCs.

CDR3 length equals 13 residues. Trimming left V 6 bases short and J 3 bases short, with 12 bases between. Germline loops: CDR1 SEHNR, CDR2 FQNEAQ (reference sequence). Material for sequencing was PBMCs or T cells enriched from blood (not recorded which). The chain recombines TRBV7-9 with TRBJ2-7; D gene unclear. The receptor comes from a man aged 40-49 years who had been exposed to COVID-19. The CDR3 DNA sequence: TGTGCCAGCAGTTCCGCAGGAAGCTACGAGCAGTACTTC. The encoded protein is CASSSAGSYEQYF.